Each of the 30 T cell receptor beta chains below was sequenced from the same sample in a study of blood T cell repertoires in COVID-19. The protocol was immunoSEQ multiplex PCR, while the TCRdb copy is restricted to in-frame clones and leaves out a portion. This sample has about 120,000 clones, with roughly 90% found just once. The sample comprised peripheral blood. The source is a human donor with acute or convalescent COVID-19. The donor label of this sample is uncertain.

V usage is TRBV7-9 and J usage is TRBJ1-4; 10 positions match TRBD1. Germline CDR1 is SEHNR and CDR2 is FQNEAQ (reference sequence). The trim removed 5 bases at V and 6 bases at J, leaving 6 bases unmatched. This CDR3 is 15 amino acids long. This chain's CDR3 is CASSPDRGRDEKLFF. Written as DNA, the CDR3 is TGTGCCAGCAGCCCAGACAGGGGGCGGGATGAAAAACTGTTTTTT.

CDR3 DNA sequence: TGTGCCAGCAGCGCCCCCGTCACAGATACGCAGTATTTT. The encoded protein is CASSAPVTDTQYF. The genes are TRBV9 and TRBJ2-3; D is undetermined. This CDR3 comprises 13 residues. The germline CDR1 and CDR2 sequences are SGDLS and YYNGEE. The germline V and J ends were trimmed by 3 bases and 2 bases, with 7 bases remaining between them.

V gene TRBV6-5 combines with J gene TRBJ1-1; D remains ambiguous. This CDR3 comprises 12 residues. The germline V and J ends were trimmed by 6 bases and 4 bases, with 9 bases remaining between them. In germline, CDR1 is MNHEY, CDR2 SVGAGI. The CDR3 region is CASSPGGTEAFF. The CDR3 nucleotides read TGTGCCAGCAGCCCAGGTGGCACTGAAGCTTTCTTT.

CDR3 sequence reads: CASSPKELGLAGGHGANTGELFF. The CDR3 region has the DNA TGTGCCAGCAGCCCCAAGGAGCTAGGACTAGCGGGGGGACACGGAGCGAACACCGGGGAGCTGTTTTTT. This rearrangement joins TRBV9 to TRBJ2-2; 14 nucleotides match TRBD2. This CDR3 spans 23 amino acids. The V gene's germline CDR1 is SGDLS and CDR2 YYNGEE. J lost 0 bases, V lost 4 bases, and 20 bases had no gene match.

This clone showed up just once. The V call is TRBV6-1, the J call TRBJ1-2, with 7 bases fitting TRBD1. From germline, CDR1 is MNHNS and CDR2 SASEGT. The CDR3 is 14 amino acids. With V trimmed by 3 bases and J by 6 bases, 7 bases remained unmatched. DNA of the CDR3: TGTGCCAGCAGTGAGAGGGGACAGAGGGATGGCTACACCTTC. This codes for CASSERGQRDGYTF.

The V and J genes are TRBV6-2 or TRBV6-3 and TRBJ2-3, with D tentatively TRBD1 (5 bases). The CDR3 loop spans 15 amino acids. Germline CDR1 and CDR2: MNHEY and SVGEGT. The V end lost 6 bases, the J end lost 1 base, and 14 bases lay between the germline ends. In DNA, the CDR3 is TGTGCCAGCAGCTCCTTTAAAGGGGGCACAGATACGCAGTATTTT. Protein: CASSSFKGGTDTQYF.

This clone was observed a single time. V gene TRBV12-5 combines with J gene TRBJ2-3, with TRBD2 matching over 9 bases. Looked up from germline, CDR1 is LGHNT and CDR2 is FRNRAP. With 1 base clipped from V and 0 bases from J, the junction kept 5 bases outside the gene matches. This CDR3 has 17 amino acids. CDR3 DNA sequence: TGTGCTAGTGGTTTGGGGCTAGCGGGAACTAGCACAGATACGCAGTATTTT. This translates into CASGLGLAGTSTDTQYF.

The chain employs TRBV3-1 (or the pseudogene TRBV3-2) and TRBJ2-1, with 11 bases fitting TRBD2. This CDR3 is 16 amino acids long. V was pared by 5 bases and J by 6 bases, with 9 bases of the junction left unmatched. Germline CDR1 LGHDT, CDR2 YNNKEL (reference sequence). CDR3 loop: CASSTNSGGAGNEQFF. CDR3 in DNA: TGTGCCAGCAGCACGAATAGCGGGGGGGCGGGCAATGAGCAGTTCTTC.

This chain uses TRBV2 with TRBJ2-3; 9 positions match TRBD1. With 7 bases clipped from V and 3 bases from J, the junction kept 5 bases outside the gene matches. The germline V gene has CDR1 SNHLY and CDR2 FYNNEI. This CDR3 contains 14 residues. Here the CDR3 DNA reads TGTGCCAGCACTCGGGACAGGGATACAGATACGCAGTATTTT. This sequence encodes CASTRDRDTDTQYF.

This chain joins TRBV6-5 and TRBJ1-3; no firm D call. Trimming removed 5 bases at V and 3 bases at J, with 8 bases between. Germline lookup yields CDR1 MNHEY and CDR2 SVGAGI. This CDR3 is built from 13 residues. The CDR3 protein is CASSRQLGNTIYF. In DNA, the CDR3 is TGTGCCAGCAGTCGCCAACTTGGAAACACCATATATTTT.

CDR3 bases: TGTGCCAGCAGCCTAATGGGGGCGGGCCTAAAAGAGACCCAGTACTTC. It yields the protein CASSLMGAGLKETQYF. The gene calls are TRBV7-3 and TRBJ2-5; D may be TRBD1 (6 bases). This CDR3 has 16 residues. V lost 5 bases and J lost 3, with 19 bases in between. Germline CDR1 is SGHTA and CDR2 is FQGTGA.

V is TRBV7-2 and J is TRBJ2-3; D might be TRBD2 (7 bases). The germline V gene has CDR1 SGHTA and CDR2 FQGNSA. V was pared by 5 bases and J by 2 bases, with 14 bases between. This CDR3 is 15 amino acids long. The CDR3 reads CASSPGGLNTDTQYF. The CDR3, as DNA: TGTGCCAGCAGCCCCGGGGGGCTTAACACAGATACGCAGTATTTT.

The chain links TRBV30 to TRBJ1-6; D gene uncertain. Trimming removed 0 bases from V and 6 bases from J, with 15 bases in between. The CDR3 runs to 16 residues. Germline V gives CDR1 GTSNPN, CDR2 SVGIG (reference sequence). In DNA, the CDR3 is TGTGCCTGGAGTGTAGTTTGGCTAGAGTTTAATTCACCCCTCCACTTT. As protein: CAWSVVWLEFNSPLHF.

The J gene is TRBJ2-3, the V gene TRBV29-1, with 7 positions matching TRBD2. The CDR3 has 14 residues. CDR1 and CDR2 from the germline V gene are SQVTM and ANQGSEA. The V segment lost 6 bases and the J segment 5 bases; nucleotides outside the gene matches: 11. For the CDR3, the DNA is TGCAGCGTGACTGAAGCGGGGCCGGGAGATACGCAGTATTTT. Its translation is CSVTEAGPGDTQYF.

This chain connects TRBV5-1 to TRBJ1-1; 11 nucleotides line up with TRBD1. Trimming at V came to 0 bases and at J to 4 bases, leaving 2 bases not matched to a gene. Germline V gene lookup returns CDR1 SGHRS and CDR2 YFSETQ. CDR3 length: 15 amino acids. This chain's CDR3 is CASSLADRGPTEAFF. DNA for the CDR3: TGCGCCAGCAGCTTGGCGGACAGGGGGCCCACTGAAGCTTTCTTT.

The V gene is TRBV19, the J gene TRBJ1-2; D perhaps matches TRBD1 (5 bases). The ends were cut back, 2 bases at V and 7 bases at J, with 8 bases in the middle. The CDR3 loop spans 12 amino acids. Germline assignment: CDR1 LNHDA and CDR2 SQIVND (reference sequence). CDR3 protein: CASSIWGTGYTF. The CDR3 nucleotides read TGTGCCAGTAGTATATGGGGCACTGGCTACACCTTC.

The rearrangement joins TRBV21-1 to TRBJ1-5; the tabulated D call, TRBD1, remains unverified against the DNA. TRBV21-1 is a pseudogene segment. CDR3 length: 17 amino acids. The CDR3 bases are TGTGCCAGCAGCAAAGGAAGGACAGGGGACTTAAATCAGCCCCAGCATTTT. As protein: CASSKGRTGDLNQPQHF.

The chain uses TRBV9 and TRBJ2-2; 7 positions match TRBD1. The ends lost 0 bases at V and 3 bases at J; junction bases unmatched: 5. This CDR3 contains 16 residues. Germline CDR1 SGDLS, CDR2 YYNGEE. CDR3 in amino acids: CASSVGGGLYTGELFF. The CDR3 coding sequence is TGTGCCAGCAGCGTAGGAGGGGGCCTGTACACCGGGGAGCTGTTTTTT.

This sequence joins TRBV21-1 and TRBJ2-7; the table's D call of TRBD1 was not tested on the DNA. TRBV21-1 is a documented pseudogene. This CDR3 is built from 15 residues. The CDR3 DNA follows: TGTGCCAGCAGCTTTCAGGGGCCCAGCTCCTACGAGCAGTACTTC. This sequence encodes CASSFQGPSSYEQYF.

This sequence joins TRBV6-5 and TRBJ1-3, with 9 bases aligning to TRBD1. The CDR3 has 14 amino acids. V was pared by 7 bases and J by 2 bases, with 3 bases of the junction left unmatched. Germline V gene sequence: CDR1 MNHEY, CDR2 SVGAGI. CDR3: CASIGTGPGNTIYF. CDR3 nucleotides: TGTGCCAGCATCGGGACAGGGCCTGGAAACACCATATATTTT.

This clone was seen just once. The chain has TRBV6-2 or TRBV6-3 and TRBJ1-2; D is possibly TRBD1 (6 bases). CDR3 length: 12 residues. Germline-derived CDR1 and CDR2 are MNHEY and SVGEGT. V dropped 4 bases and J dropped 4 bases, with 7 bases sitting between them. In nucleotides, the CDR3 is TGTGCCAGCAGTTGGACAGTCTATGGCTACACCTTC. The encoded protein is CASSWTVYGYTF.

The chain is built from TRBV7-6 and TRBJ2-7; TRBD2 matches 11 bases. CDR3 length: 15 amino acids. V gave up 3 bases and J gave up 4 bases; unmatched junction bases: 5. The germline V gene has CDR1 SGHVS and CDR2 FNYEAQ. DNA for the CDR3: TGTGCCAGCAGCTTGTTAGCGGGGGGGCTATACGAGCAGTACTTC. Protein: CASSLLAGGLYEQYF. Together with reference TRBV7-6 and TRBJ2-7, the CDR3 gives the full variable domain: GAGVSQSPRYKVTKRGQDVALRCDPISGHVSLYWYRQALGQGPEFLTYFNYEAQQDKSGLPNDRFSAERPEGSISTLTIQRTEQRDSAMYRCASSLLAGGLYEQYFGPGTRLTVT.

J is TRBJ1-1 and V is TRBV12-3 or TRBV12-4; a possible D gene is TRBD1 (5 bases). CDR3 length: 12 residues. V lost 5 bases, J lost 8 bases, and 12 bases lay in between. CDR3 protein: CASSRGTAEAFF. CDR3 DNA sequence: TGTGCCAGCAGTAGGGGAACGGCCGAAGCTTTCTTT.

This chain uses TRBV21-1 with TRBJ1-2; the table names TRBD1, a call not compared with the DNA. TRBV21-1 is described as a pseudogene. This CDR3 is built from 15 residues. The CDR3: CASSKVAGRFDGYTF. The CDR3 region has the DNA TGTGCCAGCAGCAAAGTGGCAGGGCGGTTCGATGGCTACACCTTC.

The chain couples TRBV19 to TRBJ2-3; the match to TRBD2 covers 8 bases. Trimming took 4 bases from V and 0 from J; bases not matched to a gene: 3. The germline CDR1 and CDR2 sequences are LNHDA and SQIVND (reference sequence). This CDR3 comprises 15 residues. CDR3 sequence: CASSTLAGSTDTQYF. The CDR3 DNA reads as TGTGCCAGTAGTACATTAGCGGGAAGCACAGATACGCAGTATTTT.

This clone occurred once. The rearrangement links TRBV7-8 to TRBJ1-5; 9 positions match TRBD1. V lost 5 bases to trimming and J lost 6 bases; unmatched junction nucleotides: 5. The CDR3 consists of 14 residues. The germline CDR1 and CDR2 sequences are SGHVS and FQNEAQ. The CDR3 is CASSQPGQGQPQHF. The DNA of the CDR3 is TGTGCCAGCAGCCAGCCGGGACAGGGTCAGCCCCAGCATTTT. Based on the CDR3 plus reference TRBV7-8 and TRBJ1-5, the full variable domain is GAGVSQSPRYKVAKRGQDVALRCDPISGHVSLFWYQQALGQGPEFLTYFQNEAQLDKSGLPSDRFFAERPEGSVSTLKIQRTQQEDSAVYLCASSQPGQGQPQHFGDGTRLSIL.

This sequence joins TRBV11-2 and TRBJ2-5; 13 nucleotides agree with TRBD2. CDR1 SGHAT and CDR2 FQNNGV come from the germline V gene. The CDR3 has 18 residues. The V and J ends lost 6 bases and 1 base, in that order; junction bases with no gene match: 11. CDR3 DNA sequence: TGTGCCAGCAGAACTAGCGGGGGGGCTCTTCGCCCCCAAGAGACCCAGTACTTC. Translated: CASRTSGGALRPQETQYF. Variable domain in full (rest from reference TRBV11-2 and TRBJ2-5): EAGVAQSPRYKIIEKRQSVAFWCNPISGHATLYWYQQILGQGPKLLIQFQNNGVVDDSQLPKDRFSAERLKGVDSTLKIQPAKLEDSAVYLCASRTSGGALRPQETQYFGPGTRLLVL.

In regard to this clone: Other DNA sequences in the same sample also yield this CDR3. V is TRBV7-9 and J is TRBJ2-7; D remains ambiguous. Germline V CDR1 and CDR2: SEHNR, FQNEAQ (reference sequence). There are 14 residues in the CDR3. Trimming left V 0 bases short and J 1 base short, with 7 bases between. CDR3 in DNA: TGTGCCAGCAGCTTAGCTGGCGGATCCTACGAGCAGTACTTC. Protein product: CASSLAGGSYEQYF.

The rearrangement uses TRBV5-1 and TRBJ2-1; 7 positions agree with TRBD1. Germline CDR1 SGHRS, CDR2 YFSETQ. This CDR3 contains 14 residues. V lost 0 bases and J lost 6; bases outside the gene matches: 3. The CDR3 is CASSLEGAGNEQFF. CDR3 in DNA: TGCGCCAGCAGCTTGGAGGGGGCTGGCAATGAGCAGTTCTTC.

The chain joins TRBV18 to TRBJ2-3, with D hard to call. Germline V gene sequence: CDR1 KGHSH, CDR2 LQKENI. There are 15 residues in the CDR3. V lost 4 bases and J lost 2, with 13 bases in between. In DNA, the CDR3 is TGTGCCAGCTCACTGACCCCAGGAAACACAGATACGCAGTATTTT. It encodes CASSLTPGNTDTQYF.